A selection of T cell receptor beta chains follows, all from one sample in a study of cytomegalovirus exposure and HLA in healthy donors. Method: immunoSEQ multiplex PCR; TCRdb's copy keeps in-frame clones and lacks some. The sample has around 130,000 clones, 55% to 75% seen once; the top ten hold approximately 2.9%. The sample was PBMCs. The origin of the receptors is a human donor in good health. Each CDR3 is given with its conserved first and last residue. Fields, in order: clone size, V gene, CDR3 length, D gene, J gene, CDR3 protein, CDR3 DNA. A D gene is named only where the DNA matches it firmly. Clone size is not always given. Where it is, it says once, few, many or a class for expanded clones.

few	TRBV11-2	16	TRBD2	TRBJ2-1	CASSLGLAGVYNEQFF	TGTGCCAGCAGCTTGGGACTAGCGGGAGTATACAATGAGCAGTTCTTC
.	TRBV30	11	TRBD2	TRBJ2-5	CACPWGGLAHF	TGTGCCTGCCCTTGGGGGGGACTAGCTCACTTC
.	TRBV2	13	TRBD2	TRBJ2-7	CASRGLEYYEQYF	TGTGCCAGCAGGGGACTAGAATACTACGAGCAGTACTTC
.	TRBV11-2	13	TRBD2	TRBJ2-5	CASRTSFQETQYF	TGTGCCAGCAGGACTAGCTTCCAAGAGACCCAGTACTTC
.	TRBV19	16	.	TRBJ1-5	CASSIKGSQGGQPQHF	TGTGCCAGTAGTATAAAGGGTAGCCAGGGAGGGCAGCCCCAGCATTTT
.	TRBV5-4	15	.	TRBJ1-3	CASRPDRGSGNTIYF	TGTGCCAGCAGACCGGACAGAGGCTCTGGAAACACCATATATTTT
.	TRBV19	14	.	TRBJ1-4	CASSTRAPGEKLFF	TGTGCCAGTAGTACTAGGGCACCGGGGGAAAAACTGTTTTTT
few	TRBV6-5	14	.	TRBJ1-6	CASSSTPGNSPLHF	TGTGCCAGCAGTTCCACCCCCGGTAATTCACCCCTCCACTTT
.	TRBV4-2	17	TRBD1	TRBJ1-4	CASSQTLSGTGNEKLFF	TGTGCCAGCAGCCAAACATTATCCGGGACAGGGAACGAAAAACTGTTTTTT
.	TRBV2	14	.	TRBJ2-5	CASSNGPAVETQYF	TGTGCCAGCAGTAATGGGCCAGCGGTGGAGACCCAGTACTTC
.	TRBV5-8	14	TRBD1	TRBJ1-5	CASSRGQGNQPQHF	TGTGCCAGCAGCCGGGGACAGGGTAATCAGCCCCAGCATTTT
.	TRBV18	16	TRBD1	TRBJ1-2	CASSQFRDSGRYGYTF	TGTGCCAGCTCACAGTTCCGGGACAGTGGCCGCTATGGCTACACCTTC
.	TRBV23-1	17	.	TRBJ1-1	CASSQGARPSRNTEAFF	TGCGCCAGCAGTCAAGGGGCCAGGCCATCACGGAACACTGAAGCTTTCTTT
.	TRBV6-1	14	.	TRBJ1-4	CASWAGGGNEKLFF	TGTGCCAGCTGGGCCGGGGGTGGTAATGAAAAACTGTTTTTT
.	TRBV6-4	14	TRBD2	TRBJ2-3	CASSLAGTPDTQYF	TGTGCCAGCAGTCTAGCGGGAACCCCCGATACGCAGTATTTT
.	TRBV29-1	14	.	TRBJ1-1	CSVDGGGKQSEAFF	TGCAGCGTTGATGGGGGAGGGAAGCAATCTGAAGCTTTCTTT
.	TRBV5-1	17	TRBD2	TRBJ2-7	CASSLDPSGLAGPEQYF	TGCGCCAGCAGCTTGGACCCTTCGGGACTAGCGGGGCCCGAGCAGTACTTC
.	TRBV15	14	TRBD2	TRBJ2-3	CATSRGGTTDTQYF	TGTGCCACCTCAAGGGGAGGGACCACAGATACGCAGTATTTT
.	TRBV4-2	17	TRBD1	TRBJ2-7	CASSPEPRGQGASEQYF	TGTGCCAGCAGCCCTGAGCCGAGGGGACAGGGGGCCTCCGAGCAGTACTTC
.	TRBV19	14	TRBD1	TRBJ1-2	CASSQGQGNYGYTF	TGTGCCAGTAGCCAGGGACAGGGAAACTATGGCTACACCTTC
.	TRBV7-2	11	.	TRBJ2-1	CASSLPREQFF	TGTGCCAGCAGCCTCCCTCGGGAGCAGTTCTTC
few	TRBV5-5	15	.	TRBJ1-2	CASSLATGGKGGYTF	TGTGCCAGCAGCTTGGCCACCGGGGGGAAGGGTGGCTACACCTTC
few	TRBV20-1	11	.	TRBJ2-7	CVPDEGDEQYF	TGCGTCCCTGACGAGGGTGACGAGCAGTACTTC
.	TRBV15	17	TRBD1	TRBJ1-5	CATSSVGQGASNQPQHF	TGTGCCACCAGCAGTGTCGGACAGGGGGCCAGCAATCAGCCCCAGCATTTT
.	TRBV9	14	.	TRBJ2-1	CASSVVSGLDEQFF	TGTGCCAGCAGCGTAGTAAGTGGACTTGATGAGCAGTTCTTC
.	TRBV7-9	15	TRBD1	TRBJ1-1	CASSLADRGKTEAFF	TGTGCCAGCAGCCTCGCCGACAGGGGTAAAACTGAAGCTTTCTTT
.	TRBV4-2	11	.	TRBJ1-1	CASSQLQEAFF	TGTGCCAGCAGCCAACTACAGGAAGCTTTCTTT
few	TRBV6-4	16	TRBD2	TRBJ2-3	CASSDKAAGGPDTQYF	TGTGCCAGCAGTGACAAGGCAGCGGGGGGCCCAGATACGCAGTATTTT
.	TRBV6-5	12	.	TRBJ1-1	CASMDTRLMAFF	TGTGCCAGCATGGACACCCGTTTAATGGCTTTCTTT
.	TRBV27	15	TRBD2	TRBJ2-1	CASSPGLAGVGEQFF	TGTGCCAGCAGCCCGGGACTAGCGGGAGTGGGGGAGCAGTTCTTC
.	TRBV11-3	15	TRBD2	TRBJ2-1	CASSTRTSSYNEQFF	TGTGCCAGCAGCACGAGGACTAGCAGTTACAATGAGCAGTTCTTC
.	TRBV5-4	16	TRBD1	TRBJ2-5	CASSSNRGLPQETQYF	TGTGCCAGCAGCTCAAACAGGGGGCTCCCCCAAGAGACCCAGTACTTC
.	TRBV6-5	13	.	TRBJ1-3	CASKRDSGNTIYF	TGTGCCAGCAAGCGCGATTCTGGAAACACCATATATTTT
.	TRBV27	14	.	TRBJ2-3	CASSSVFRTDTQYF	TGTGCCAGCAGTTCGGTCTTCCGCACAGATACGCAGTATTTT
.	TRBV6-6	12	.	TRBJ2-7	CASSYVVYEQYF	TGTGCCAGCAGTTACGTAGTCTACGAGCAGTACTTC
.	TRBV7-2	16	.	TRBJ2-7	CASSLSVGLGSSEQYF	TGTGCCAGCAGCTTAAGCGTGGGGCTAGGGTCATCCGAGCAGTACTTC
few	TRBV4-2	14	TRBD2	TRBJ2-3	CASSQDIAGNTQYF	TGTGCCAGCAGCCAAGATATAGCGGGTAATACGCAGTATTTT
once	TRBV4-3	14	.	TRBJ2-4	CASSPNGGKNIQYF	TGCGCCAGCAGCCCCAACGGCGGCAAAAACATTCAGTACTTC
.	TRBV9	13	.	TRBJ2-7	CASSVSGSYEQYF	TGTGCCAGCAGCGTAAGCGGATCCTACGAGCAGTACTTC
.	TRBV28	12	.	TRBJ2-2	CASAGAYRELFF	TGTGCCAGCGCAGGGGCGTACCGGGAGCTGTTTTTT
.	TRBV9	16	TRBD1	TRBJ2-2	CASRPGQGIYTGELFF	TGTGCCAGCAGACCGGGACAGGGGATATACACCGGGGAGCTGTTTTTT
.	TRBV28	15	.	TRBJ1-2	CASSSPGRGDYGYTF	TGTGCCAGCAGTTCCCCGGGGAGGGGCGACTATGGCTACACCTTC
.	TRBV6-6	11	.	TRBJ1-1	CASIEDTEAFF	TGTGCCAGCATCGAGGACACTGAAGCTTTCTTT
.	TRBV7-9	14	.	TRBJ1-1	CASSQIEAITEAFF	TGTGCCAGCAGCCAAATTGAGGCGATCACTGAAGCTTTCTTT
.	TRBV10-3	15	.	TRBJ2-7	CAIRDDKAKAYEQYF	TGTGCCATCAGAGATGACAAAGCCAAAGCCTACGAGCAGTACTTC
once	TRBV15	14	.	TRBJ1-2	CATSRDNSAGNYTF	TGTGCCACCAGCAGAGATAACTCAGCAGGCAACTACACCTTC
.	TRBV11-2	16	TRBD2	TRBJ2-5	CASSFVGGLAEETQYF	TGTGCCAGCAGCTTCGTCGGGGGACTAGCCGAAGAGACCCAGTACTTC
.	TRBV2	14	.	TRBJ1-2	CASRKDTTNYGYTF	TGTGCCAGCAGGAAGGACACCACTAACTATGGCTACACCTTC
.	TRBV29-1	12	.	TRBJ1-1	CSVPSWNTEAFF	TGCAGCGTCCCGTCTTGGAACACTGAAGCTTTCTTT
.	TRBV7-6	15	TRBD2	TRBJ2-1	CASSLGLAGVDEQFF	TGTGCCAGCAGCTTAGGGCTAGCGGGAGTCGATGAGCAGTTCTTC
once	TRBV5-4	14	.	TRBJ1-1	CASSPTTSKSEAFF	TGTGCCAGCAGCCCGACAACCTCGAAGTCGGAAGCTTTCTTT
few	TRBV7-2	14	TRBD2	TRBJ2-7	CASSLEGGGYEQYF	TGTGCCAGCAGCTTAGAGGGCGGGGGCTACGAGCAGTACTTC
.	TRBV13	13	.	TRBJ1-6	CASGPRYNSPLHF	TGTGCCAGTGGCCCCCGTTATAATTCACCCCTCCACTTT
.	TRBV5-4	15	TRBD2	TRBJ2-2	CASSLGLAGTGELFF	TGTGCCAGCAGCTTGGGACTAGCGGGAACCGGGGAGCTGTTTTTT
.	TRBV29-1	12	.	TRBJ2-1	CSVEGQANEQFF	TGCAGCGTTGAAGGACAGGCCAATGAGCAGTTCTTC
.	TRBV9	14	.	TRBJ1-4	CASSTGPGDEKLFF	TGTGCCAGCAGCACCGGGCCGGGGGATGAAAAACTGTTTTTT
.	TRBV6-5	14	.	TRBJ1-2	CASRTGIPNYGYTF	TGTGCCAGCAGGACAGGAATCCCTAACTATGGCTACACCTTC